The 24 T cell receptor beta chains listed next were all sequenced from one sample in a study of cytomegalovirus exposure and HLA in healthy donors. With 60 Vbeta and 13 Jbeta primers, the PCR was carried out. The repertoire was sequenced with immunoSEQ multiplex PCR; TCRdb's copy has only in-frame clones and lacks some. The sample includes hundreds of thousands of clones, over 75% of them seen just once. The sample consisted of PBMCs. The origin of the receptors is a boy between 10 and 17 years old in good health and CMV-seronegative.

J is TRBJ2-1 and V is TRBV5-5; D is undetermined. Germline V gene lookup returns CDR1 SGHKS and CDR2 YYEKEE (reference sequence). The CDR3 runs 15 residues. The ends were cut back, 1 base at V and 0 bases at J, with 8 bases in the middle. The CDR3 loop is CASSLSASSYNEQFF. Here the CDR3 DNA reads TGTGCCAGCAGCTTGTCCGCCAGCTCCTACAATGAGCAGTTCTTC. Supplemented by reference TRBV5-5 and TRBJ2-1, the full variable domain reads DAGVTQSPTHLIKTRGQQVTLRCSPISGHKSVSWYQQVLGQGPQFIFQYYEKEERGRGNFPDRFSARQFPNYSSELNVNALLLGDSALYLCASSLSASSYNEQFFGPGTRLTVL.

The V and J genes are TRBV25-1 and TRBJ1-2, with D possibly matching TRBD1 (6 bases). The CDR3 sequence is 15 residues long. Germline-derived CDR1 and CDR2 are MGHDK and SYGVNS. The ends were cut back, 2 bases at V and 1 base at J, with 11 bases in the middle. Here the CDR3 reads CASSEDPGVNYGYTF. CDR3 coding DNA: TGTGCCAGCAGTGAAGACCCAGGGGTTAACTATGGCTACACCTTC.

This clone was detected only a few times. The chain links TRBV29-1 to TRBJ1-1, with D perhaps matching TRBD1 (5 bases). V shed 6 bases and J shed 0 bases, with 17 bases lying between them. Germline CDR1 and CDR2: SQVTM and ANQGSEA. The CDR3 consists of 15 residues. CDR3 sequence: CSVARGWGMNTEAFF. CDR3 bases: TGCAGCGTCGCCCGTGGTTGGGGCATGAACACTGAAGCTTTCTTT.

The chain carries TRBV9 and TRBJ2-1, with 10 bases lining up with TRBD2. Germline V gene data show CDR1 as SGDLS and CDR2 as YYNGEE. CDR3 length: 18 residues. The J segment lost 4 bases and the V segment lost 1 base, leaving 11 bases of the junction unmatched. The CDR3: CASSVQLAGDSPYNEQFF. Here the CDR3 DNA reads TGTGCCAGCAGCGTACAGCTAGCGGGGGATTCGCCGTACAATGAGCAGTTCTTC.

This chain uses TRBV27 with TRBJ1-1; 7 bases match TRBD1. V trimming: 4 bases; J trimming: 1 base; junction bases outside the gene matches: 3. The CDR3 extends over 14 amino acids. Germline V gives CDR1 MNHEY, CDR2 SMNVEV (reference sequence). This chain's CDR3 is CASSYRGTNTEAFF. CDR3 sequence (DNA): TGTGCCAGCAGTTACAGGGGTACGAACACTGAAGCTTTCTTT.

The chain couples TRBV5-5 to TRBJ2-1, with TRBD1 as a possible D gene (7 bases). CDR1 SGHKS and CDR2 YYEKEE come from the germline V gene (reference sequence). V was pared by 0 bases and J by 4 bases, with 14 bases between. The CDR3 covers 16 residues. CDR3 coding DNA: TGTGCCAGCAGCTTGGCTGACAGGGAGGAGTACAATGAGCAGTTCTTC. As protein: CASSLADREEYNEQFF.

This chain joins TRBV5-8 and TRBJ2-7; D unclear. Germline CDR1 is SGHTS and CDR2 is YDEGEE. The CDR3 is made up of 11 amino acids. V was trimmed by 4 bases and J by 3 bases, leaving 5 bases between them. The CDR3, as DNA: TGTGCCAGCAGCCGCAGCTACGAGCAGTACTTC. Protein: CASSRSYEQYF. The full variable domain, in which reference TRBV5-8 and TRBJ2-7 provide the parts outside the CDR3, is EAGVTQSPTHLIKTRGQQATLRCSPISGHTSVYWYQQALGLGLQFLLWYDEGEERNRGNFPPRFSGRQFPNYSSELNVNALELEDSALYLCASSRSYEQYFGPGTRLTVT.

The chain combines TRBV5-1 with TRBJ2-7; 12 positions match TRBD2. This CDR3 has 15 residues. V was clipped by 5 bases and J by 3 bases; unmatched bases: 6. Germline V lookup: CDR1 SGHRS, CDR2 YFSETQ. The CDR3: CASSRGLAGYYEQYF. The CDR3, as DNA: TGCGCCAGCAGTCGGGGACTAGCGGGCTACTACGAGCAGTACTTC.

V usage is TRBV7-9 and J usage is TRBJ2-7; perhaps TRBD1 as D (5 bases). Germline V gene sequence: CDR1 SEHNR, CDR2 FQNEAQ (reference sequence). This CDR3 spans 15 amino acids. V lost 4 bases, J lost 4 bases, and 17 bases lay in between. CDR3 nucleotide sequence: TGTGCCAGCAGCTCTTGGAAAGGGGCCTCTTACGAGCAGTACTTC. Encoded protein: CASSSWKGASYEQYF.

DNA of the CDR3: TGCGCCAGCAGCCAAGATGGGACAGATAACACTGAAGCTTTCTTT. Translation gives CASSQDGTDNTEAFF. This sequence joins TRBV4-1 and TRBJ1-1; 7 bases agree with TRBD1. CDR1 is MGHRA, CDR2 YSYEKL, per germline. There are 15 residues in the CDR3. V was clipped by 0 bases and J by 2 bases; unmatched bases: 3.

The V and J genes are TRBV4-1 and TRBJ1-2; D gene ambiguous. Trimming took off 7 bases at V and 6 bases at J, with 21 bases between the two ends. The CDR3 consists of 15 residues. Per germline, CDR1 MGHRA and CDR2 YSYEKL. The CDR3: CASTRARGSTHGYTF. The CDR3 region has the DNA TGCGCCAGCACCCGGGCCCGGGGATCGACGCATGGCTACACCTTC.

This chain joins TRBV11-3 and TRBJ1-1, with D perhaps TRBD1 (5 bases). The CDR3 runs 14 residues. Germline assignment: CDR1 SGHNT and CDR2 YENEEA. Trimming took 2 bases from V and 3 from J, leaving 10 bases between them. In DNA form, the CDR3 reads TGTGCCAGCAGCTTAAGGCAGGGCTACACTGAAGCTTTCTTT. It is translated as CASSLRQGYTEAFF.

Here the CDR3 DNA reads TGTGCCAGCAGCCCAAGAACAGGGGGGGGAAGCGATGGCTACACCTTC. Its translation: CASSPRTGGGSDGYTF. The chain recombines TRBV7-9 with TRBJ1-2; 8 bases agree with TRBD1. V shed 5 bases and J 6 bases; nucleotides not matched to a gene: 14. CDR3 size: 16 residues. Germline V lookup: CDR1 SEHNR, CDR2 FQNEAQ (reference sequence).

V usage is TRBV6-1 and J usage is TRBJ2-7; TRBD2 matches at 7 bases. The CDR3 runs 18 residues. After removal of 3 bases from V and 2 bases from J, the junction contained 16 bases not matched to a gene. From germline, CDR1 is MNHNS and CDR2 SASEGT. DNA of the CDR3: TGTGCCAGCAGTGATAAGGCTAGCGGAGGACCTAAGACCTACGAGCAGTACTTC. This translates into CASSDKASGGPKTYEQYF.

Comments on this clone: At one end, the junction sequence differs from germline, possibly due to a read error. The DNA of the CDR3 is TGTGCCTGGAGTACCAGCGGGGCATACAATGAGCAGCTCTTC. Amino acid sequence: CAWSTSGAYNEQLF. The rearrangement uses TRBV30 and TRBJ2-1; the match to TRBD2 covers 7 bases. Germline CDR1 reads GTSNPN; CDR2 reads SVGIG (reference sequence). The CDR3 sequence is 14 residues long.

J is TRBJ2-5 and V is TRBV19, with D possibly being TRBD2 (5 bases). The CDR3 covers 12 residues. V was shortened by 5 bases and J by 5 bases, with 9 bases between the two germline ends. Per germline, CDR1 LNHDA and CDR2 SQIVND (reference sequence). The CDR3 loop is CASSEGGETQYF. Written as DNA, the CDR3 is TGTGCCAGTAGTGAGGGCGGGGAGACCCAGTACTTC. Combining the CDR3 with reference TRBV19 and TRBJ2-5 gives the whole variable domain DGGITQSPKYLFRKEGQNVTLSCEQNLNHDAMYWYRQDPGQGLRLIYYSQIVNDFQKGDIAEGYSVSREKKESFPLTVTSAQKNPTAFYLCASSEGGETQYFGPGTRLLVL.

The V gene is TRBV30, the J gene TRBJ2-5; D not certain. The CDR3 covers 14 residues. Trimming pared 1 base from V and 5 bases from J, leaving 14 bases between. In germline, CDR1 is GTSNPN, CDR2 SVGIG (reference sequence). Here the CDR3 DNA reads TGTGCCTGGAGTGGGCAGGTTGGGTCGGAGACCCAGTACTTC. Amino acids: CAWSGQVGSETQYF.

The V and J genes are TRBV29-1 and TRBJ2-3; no reliable D call. Germline V lookup: CDR1 SQVTM, CDR2 ANQGSEA. The CDR3 loop spans 11 amino acids. The CDR3 sequence is CSWARTDTQYF. DNA for the CDR3: TGCAGTTGGGCCAGAACAGATACGCAGTATTTT.

This rearrangement joins TRBV11-2 to TRBJ2-7; 9 bases line up with TRBD1. The V gene's germline CDR1 is SGHAT and CDR2 FQNNGV. This CDR3 has 16 amino acids. With V trimmed by 3 bases and J by 3 bases, 9 bases remained unmatched. DNA of the CDR3: TGTGCCAGCAGCTTGATCTCCGGGACAGGGCTCTACGAGCAGTACTTC. Protein: CASSLISGTGLYEQYF.

The gene calls are TRBV7-2 and TRBJ1-3; tentatively, D is TRBD1 (5 bases). Germline V lookup: CDR1 SGHTA, CDR2 FQGNSA. Trimming shortened V by 5 bases and J by 4 bases, and 12 bases separated the two germline ends. This CDR3 comprises 14 residues. The CDR3 nucleotides read TGTGCCAGCAGCCTGTCAGGGCACGGAAACACCATATATTTT. This encodes CASSLSGHGNTIYF. The complete variable domain, with remaining parts taken from reference TRBV7-2 and TRBJ1-3, reads GAGVSQSPSNKVTEKGKDVELRCDPISGHTALYWYRQSLGQGLEFLIYFQGNSAPDKSGLPSDRFSAERTGGSVSTLTIQRTQQEDSAVYLCASSLSGHGNTIYFGEGSWLTVV.

This clone was found a few times. This sequence joins TRBV11-2 and TRBJ2-5; D gene uncertain. CDR1 is SGHAT and CDR2 is FQNNGV in the germline V gene. The CDR3 runs to 13 residues. Trimming left V 3 bases short and J 4 bases short, with 9 bases between. The CDR3, as DNA: TGTGCCAGCAGCTTGAGTCTCTTAGAGACCCAGTACTTC. Translating it yields CASSLSLLETQYF.

The table lists this clone with a count of one. This sequence joins TRBV12-5 and TRBJ2-2; 9 bases are a match to TRBD2. Looked up from germline, CDR1 is LGHNT and CDR2 is FRNRAP. This CDR3 has 14 amino acids. After removal of 3 bases from V and 7 bases from J, the junction contained 3 bases not matched to a gene. The CDR3 DNA sequence: TGTGCTAGTGGTTTCAGCGGGGGGTTCGGGGAGCTGTTTTTT. Encoded protein: CASGFSGGFGELFF.

The chain employs TRBV27 and TRBJ2-7, with 9 positions matching TRBD1. V was pared by 6 bases and J by 8 bases, with 8 bases of the junction left unmatched. From germline, CDR1 is MNHEY and CDR2 SMNVEV (reference sequence). This CDR3 contains 13 residues. The CDR3 here is CASSRDRARKQYF. In DNA form, the CDR3 reads TGTGCCAGCAGCCGGGACAGGGCTAGGAAGCAGTACTTC.

This clone has more than one count but fewer than ten. The J gene is TRBJ2-7, the V gene TRBV15; TRBD2 might be the D (6 bases). The CDR3 loop spans 16 amino acids. V lost 0 bases to trimming and J lost 5 bases, with 17 bases between them. From germline, CDR1 is LNHNV and CDR2 YYDKDF (reference sequence). The CDR3 loop is CATSRDRASARDEQYF. The CDR3 DNA reads as TGTGCCACCAGCAGAGATAGAGCTAGCGCCCGCGACGAGCAGTACTTC.